Shown below are 32 T cell receptor beta chains from a single sample sequenced in a study of T cells after yellow fever vaccination. Via MiXCR, TCRdb re-called the 5' RACE reads, giving one row per CDR3 protein. The sample yields 310,000 or so distinct CDR3 sequences, roughly 4% seen once. Here the sequenced sample was PBMCs, taken on the day of the yellow fever booster vaccination. These receptors all stem from a man between 18 and 29 years old who received the YFV17D yellow fever vaccine.

This clonotype has at least ten counts. The V call is TRBV6-5, the J call TRBJ2-3; possible D gene TRBD1, 5 bases. Trimming took 5 bases from V and 1 from J, leaving 10 bases between them. Germline V gene sequence: CDR1 MNHEY, CDR2 SVGAGI. The CDR3 is 14 amino acids. CDR3 region: CASSGWGGTDTQYF. The DNA of the CDR3 is TGTGCCAGCAGTGGGTGGGGCGGCACAGATACGCAGTATTTT.

The V and J genes are TRBV5-1 and TRBJ2-5; 8 positions match TRBD1. This CDR3 region has 17 residues. Germline-derived CDR1 and CDR2 are SGHRS and YFSETQ. V gave up 0 bases and J gave up 1 base; unmatched junction bases: 8. CDR3 DNA: TGCGCCAGCAGCTTGGCTTTGGCAGGGGGCTTCCAAGAGACCCAGTACTTC. It yields the protein CASSLALAGGFQETQYF.

This clonotype was seen ten or more times. J is TRBJ2-1 and V is TRBV7-2; perhaps TRBD1 as D (6 bases). Trimming removed 3 bases from V and 5 bases from J, with 14 bases in between. The germline gives CDR1 SGHTA, CDR2 FQGNSA. The CDR3 extends over 15 amino acids. CDR3 residues: CASSFYRVPNNEQFF. CDR3 coding DNA: TGTGCCAGCAGCTTCTACAGGGTACCGAACAATGAGCAGTTCTTC.

The rearrangement uses TRBV7-2 and TRBJ2-1, with 10 bases matching TRBD1. The J segment lost 9 bases and the V segment lost 5 bases, leaving 7 bases of the junction unmatched. Germline V lookup: CDR1 SGHTA, CDR2 FQGNSA. The CDR3 runs 14 residues. The CDR3 DNA reads TGTGCCAGCAGCGCAGACAGGGGGCGGGTTGAGCAGTTCTTC. Translating it yields CASSADRGRVEQFF.

This clonotype was counted at least ten times. This chain's CDR3 is CASSYSRPSGGNVAGEQFF. As DNA, the CDR3 is TGTGCCAGCAGTTACTCGAGGCCTAGCGGGGGGAACGTGGCGGGGGAGCAGTTCTTC. The chain employs TRBV6-5 and TRBJ2-1; 11 positions match TRBD2. The J segment lost 10 bases and the V segment lost 0 bases, leaving 17 bases of the junction unmatched. Looked up from germline, CDR1 is MNHEY and CDR2 is SVGAGI. This CDR3 has 19 residues.

This clonotype was seen ten or more times. This chain uses TRBV6-5 with TRBJ2-3; D perhaps matches TRBD1 (5 bases). CDR3 length equals 16 residues. The germline V and J ends were trimmed by 5 bases and 3 bases, with 18 bases remaining between them. Germline loops: CDR1 MNHEY, CDR2 SVGAGI. The CDR3 DNA follows: TGTGCCAGCAGTCGCGACAGCCTGCTAGGAACAGATACGCAGTATTTT. Translation: CASSRDSLLGTDTQYF.

This clonotype was recorded at least ten times. This rearrangement joins TRBV4-1 to TRBJ2-2; TRBD1 agrees at 7 bases. Germline CDR1 reads MGHRA; CDR2 reads YSYEKL. Trimming removed 3 bases from V and 6 bases from J; junction bases left unmatched: 10. The CDR3 runs to 16 residues. The CDR3 here is CASSHTGVAGAGELFF. CDR3 DNA sequence: TGCGCCAGCAGCCATACAGGGGTAGCCGGGGCCGGGGAGCTGTTTTTT.

This clonotype was counted a few times. The CDR3: CASSSDRAAYNEQFF. The CDR3 DNA reads as TGCGCCAGCAGCTCTGACAGGGCGGCATACAATGAGCAGTTCTTC. The chain links TRBV5-1 to TRBJ2-1, with TRBD1 matching over 7 bases. CDR1 is SGHRS and CDR2 is YFSETQ in the germline V gene. The CDR3 has 15 residues. The V and J ends lost 3 bases and 4 bases, in that order; junction bases with no gene match: 7.

This clonotype has only a few counts. The chain joins TRBV29-1 to TRBJ1-2; D gene unclear. Deletions cut 4 bases from V and 2 bases from J, with 11 bases between. The germline gives CDR1 SQVTM, CDR2 ANQGSEA. CDR3 length equals 13 residues. The CDR3 coding sequence is TGCAGCGTTGGCCAGCAATTAAACTATGGCTACACCTTC. Its protein product is CSVGQQLNYGYTF.

V and J are TRBV11-2 and TRBJ2-5; TRBD2 matches 7 bases. Looked up from germline, CDR1 is SGHAT and CDR2 is FQNNGV. This CDR3 region has 13 residues. With V trimmed by 6 bases and J by 5 bases, 6 bases remained unmatched. CDR3 sequence (DNA): TGTGCCAGCAGGATAGGGAGGGCGGAGACCCAGTACTTC. This codes for CASRIGRAETQYF.

This clonotype was detected many times. V and J are TRBV7-9 and TRBJ1-3, with D hard to call. With 4 bases removed from V and 3 bases from J, the gap between germline ends came to 7 bases. In germline, CDR1 is SEHNR, CDR2 FQNEAQ (reference sequence). The CDR3 is 13 amino acids. CDR3: CASSSTRGNTIYF. As DNA, the CDR3 is TGTGCCAGCAGCTCGACCCGTGGAAACACCATATATTTT.

The chain combines TRBV4-2 with TRBJ2-5, with 8 bases aligning to TRBD2. This CDR3 contains 15 residues. Unmatched junction bases numbered 5, after V lost 0 bases and J lost 5 bases. CDR1 is LGHNA and CDR2 is YNFKEQ in the germline V gene. CDR3 in amino acids: CASSQDRTSRETQYF. CDR3 nucleotides: TGTGCCAGCAGCCAAGATAGGACTAGCCGGGAGACCCAGTACTTC.

The chain joins TRBV5-4 to TRBJ2-5; 16 nucleotides align to TRBD2. V trimming: 2 bases; J trimming: 4 bases; junction bases outside the gene matches: 11. The CDR3 runs to 19 residues. In germline, CDR1 is SGHNT, CDR2 YYREEE (reference sequence). In DNA, the CDR3 is TGTGCCAGCAGCTTAACGGGACTAGCGGGGGGGCCCTCGGGAGAGACCCAGTACTTC. Translated: CASSLTGLAGGPSGETQYF.

In its sample, this clonotype was seen many times. This chain joins TRBV5-4 and TRBJ1-1; D remains ambiguous. Germline CDR1 is SGHNT and CDR2 is YYREEE (reference sequence). V gave up 4 bases and J gave up 0 bases, with 16 bases separating them. The CDR3 runs to 16 residues. The DNA for the CDR3 is TGTGCCAGCAGCCCCGGGGTCGGGATGGTGAACACTGAAGCTTTCTTT. The encoded protein is CASSPGVGMVNTEAFF.

For this clonotype: The junction and the germline gene differ at one end; a read error may be behind it. This sequence joins TRBV19 and TRBJ1-1; TRBD1 might be the D (6 bases). The CDR3 has 13 amino acids. Germline V gene lookup returns CDR1 LNHDA and CDR2 SQIVND (reference sequence). The DNA of the CDR3 is TGTGCCAGTACCATCAGAGGGGACACTTCGATGGTGTTT. Translating gives CASTIRGDTSMVF.

The chain employs TRBV10-3 and TRBJ2-7, with 10 bases identical to TRBD1. CDR3 length equals 17 residues. Trimming removed 4 bases from V and 1 base from J; junction bases left unmatched: 10. The germline CDR1 and CDR2 sequences are ENHRY and SYGVKD. Here the CDR3 DNA reads TGTGCCATCAGTGGCCCCGGGACAGGGGTGGGATCCTACGAGCAGTACTTC. Its protein product is CAISGPGTGVGSYEQYF.

A few counts support this clonotype. This chain joins TRBV20-1 and TRBJ1-5, with 9 nucleotides matching TRBD1. The V gene's germline CDR1 is DFQATT and CDR2 SNEGSKA (reference sequence). The CDR3 is made up of 15 amino acids. With V trimmed by 1 base and J by 7 bases, 8 bases remained unmatched. Here the CDR3 DNA reads TGCAGTGCTAGAGTTGCGGGACAGGGTAACCAGCCCCAGCATTTT. Translated: CSARVAGQGNQPQHF.

This clonotype was recorded at least ten times. The J gene is TRBJ1-5, the V gene TRBV4-1; D gene uncertain. The V gene lost 0 bases and the J gene lost 1 base, with 7 bases spanning the gap. CDR1 and CDR2 from the germline V gene are MGHRA and YSYEKL. This CDR3 region has 15 residues. CDR3 sequence: CASSQDMGSNQPQHF. CDR3 coding DNA: TGCGCCAGCAGCCAAGATATGGGGAGCAATCAGCCCCAGCATTTT.

This clonotype was found a few times. The chain combines TRBV1 with TRBJ2-5. TRBV1 is an annotated pseudogene. The CDR3 has 15 residues. CDR3 nucleotides: TGCACCAGCAGCCAGGCTACTCGTTACGTTGAGACCCAGTACTTC. Residues: CTSSQATRYVETQYF.

This clonotype came up many times. The chain recombines TRBV6-2 or TRBV6-3 with TRBJ2-1, with D perhaps assigned TRBD1 or TRBD2 (6 bases each). Trimming shortened V by 2 bases and J by 8 bases, and 16 bases separated the two germline ends. The CDR3 runs to 15 residues. Germline V gives CDR1 MNHEY, CDR2 SVGEGT. The CDR3 loop reads CASSYVGGPPDEQFF. CDR3 DNA sequence: TGTGCCAGCAGTTACGTTGGGGGGCCCCCCGATGAGCAGTTCTTC.

This clonotype has a count of ten or more. The rearrangement uses TRBV7-2 and TRBJ2-2, with TRBD1 as a possible D gene (6 bases). The V gene's germline CDR1 is SGHTA and CDR2 FQGNSA. Trimming stripped 3 bases from V and 3 bases from J, with 14 bases between. The CDR3 is 16 amino acids. CDR3 DNA: TGTGCCAGCAGCTTGCAGGGACAAGCGGACACCGGGGAGCTGTTTTTT. Translating it yields CASSLQGQADTGELFF.

This clonotype was seen repeatedly, ten times or more. This chain links TRBV28 with TRBJ1-5; D not resolved. V was trimmed by 6 bases and J by 5 bases, leaving 8 bases between them. Looked up from germline, CDR1 is MDHEN and CDR2 is SYDVKM. The CDR3 runs to 12 residues. The CDR3 sequence: CASRMRDQPQHF. The DNA of the CDR3 is TGTGCCAGCAGGATGAGGGATCAGCCCCAGCATTTT.

This clonotype was detected ten times or more. The chain employs TRBV12-3 or TRBV12-4 and TRBJ1-2; D possibly corresponds to TRBD1 (5 bases). The CDR3 sequence is 13 residues long. Trimming shortened V by 3 bases and J by 5 bases, and 10 bases separated the two germline ends. The CDR3 nucleotides read TGTGCCAGCAGTTTGGTTGGGGGATATGGCTACACCTTC. Amino acids: CASSLVGGYGYTF.

This clonotype occurred many times. This chain links TRBV4-1 with TRBJ1-2; no clear D. Germline CDR1 reads MGHRA; CDR2 reads YSYEKL. V was shortened by 0 bases and J by 7 bases, with 9 bases between the two germline ends. This CDR3 is 13 amino acids long. For the CDR3, the DNA is TGCGCCAGCAGCCAAGACCTGTGGGGTGGCTACACCTTC. Residues: CASSQDLWGGYTF.

The table lists this clonotype with many counts. The rearrangement joins TRBV28 to TRBJ1-6; D possibly corresponds to TRBD1 (5 bases). V was cut by 6 bases and J by 8 bases, with 11 bases left in between. The V gene's germline CDR1 is MDHEN and CDR2 SYDVKM. The CDR3 has 13 residues. The DNA of the CDR3 is TGTGCCAGCAGAAAACAGGCGTATTCACCCCTCCACTTT. This encodes CASRKQAYSPLHF.

At least ten counts were recorded for this clonotype. The chain combines TRBV7-9 with TRBJ2-2, with D uncertain. V was clipped by 7 bases and J by 6 bases, with 18 bases between them. Germline-derived CDR1 and CDR2 are SEHNR and FQNEAQ (reference sequence). The CDR3 contains 15 residues. The CDR3 DNA reads as TGTGCCAGCACCCCGCGGTTGAAAGAGGCCGGGGAGCTGTTTTTT. Translation gives CASTPRLKEAGELFF.

This clonotype was found many times. The chain uses TRBV4-1 and TRBJ2-3; D call uncertain. V was pared by 1 base and J by 4 bases, with 3 bases between. This CDR3 is built from 12 residues. Per germline, CDR1 MGHRA and CDR2 YSYEKL. CDR3 loop: CASSQVADTQYF. The CDR3 nucleotides are TGCGCCAGCAGCCAAGTAGCAGATACGCAGTATTTT.

This clonotype occurred a few times. CDR3 region: CASSLQGRSYNEQFF. As DNA, the CDR3 is TGTGCCAGCAGCTTGCAGGGGCGATCCTACAATGAGCAGTTCTTC. The V call is TRBV5-8, the J call TRBJ2-1; weak D call: TRBD1 (6 bases). Trimming took 1 base from V and 1 from J, leaving 9 bases between them. The CDR3 has 15 amino acids. CDR1 is SGHTS, CDR2 YDEGEE, per germline.

There are many counts of this clonotype. The rearrangement joins TRBV7-9 to TRBJ2-7; D gene unclear. The CDR3 runs to 12 residues. Germline V CDR1 and CDR2: SEHNR, FQNEAQ (reference sequence). Between the trimmed V and J ends, which lost 2 bases and 2 bases, there was a span of 4 bases. The CDR3 DNA reads TGTGCCAGCAGCTTACAGACCTACGAGCAGTACTTC. It codes for CASSLQTYEQYF.

This clonotype has a handful of counts. The chain links TRBV20-1 to TRBJ1-4; tentatively, D is TRBD1 (5 bases). CDR3 length: 12 residues. V was pared by 6 bases and J by 7 bases, with 12 bases between. The germline gives CDR1 DFQATT, CDR2 SNEGSKA (reference sequence). The CDR3 DNA follows: TGCAGTGCGAGAAGGGGAGGTGAAAAACTGTTTTTT. Translation: CSARRGGEKLFF.

This clonotype appeared many times. This chain uses TRBV7-6 with TRBJ2-1; 7 nucleotides align to TRBD2. J gave up 4 bases and V 5 bases, and 8 bases lay outside the gene matches. Looked up from germline, CDR1 is SGHVS and CDR2 is FNYEAQ. This CDR3 is built from 15 residues. The DNA for the CDR3 is TGTGCCAGCAGCCCGGGACTAACTCCTTACAATGAGCAGTTCTTC. Translated: CASSPGLTPYNEQFF.

This clonotype was detected ten times or more. The chain carries TRBV6-2 or TRBV6-3 and TRBJ1-5; no clear D. Trimming shortened V by 6 bases and J by 0 bases, and 18 bases separated the two germline ends. The CDR3 contains 17 residues. From germline, CDR1 is MNHEY and CDR2 SVGEGT. The CDR3 DNA reads TGTGCCAGCAGATCCGATGACCCGAATTATAGCAATCAGCCCCAGCATTTT. Encoded protein: CASRSDDPNYSNQPQHF.